This entry lists 22 T cell receptor beta chains sequenced from one sample in a study of cytotoxic CD8 clonotypes in ibrutinib-treated CLL. Sequencing used immunoSEQ multiplex PCR; TCRdb keeps in-frame clones, though not all of them. The repertoire holds more than 85,000 clones, 60% to 80% seen once, with roughly 25% in the top ten. The sequencing used PBMCs, collected after 24 months of ibrutinib treatment. The receptors come from a human donor with chronic lymphocytic leukemia.

V usage is TRBV9 and J usage is TRBJ2-1, with TRBD2 matching 8 bases. Germline V CDR1 and CDR2: SGDLS, YYNGEE. CDR3 length: 17 residues. The J segment lost 4 bases and the V segment lost 4 bases, leaving 13 bases of the junction unmatched. This CDR3 is CASSPRPRTSSYNEQFF. CDR3 DNA sequence: TGTGCCAGCAGCCCACGCCCCCGGACTAGCAGTTACAATGAGCAGTTCTTC.

Only one count was recorded for this clone. The chain links TRBV6-4 to TRBJ1-1; D is undetermined. This CDR3 region has 15 residues. Trimming left V 6 bases short and J 0 bases short, with 14 bases between. In germline, CDR1 is MRHNA, CDR2 SNTAGT. The CDR3 reads CASRREAGMNTEAFF. The CDR3, as DNA: TGTGCCAGCAGGAGGGAGGCGGGCATGAACACTGAAGCTTTCTTT.

CDR3 DNA: TGCAGCGTACTGGGTTTCGGACCCCTCGCCAAAAACATTCAGTACTTC. Its protein is CSVLGFGPLAKNIQYF. The V gene is TRBV29-1, the J gene TRBJ2-4, with unresolved D. The CDR3 contains 16 residues. The V end was cut by 6 bases, the J end by 1 base, with 19 bases between. Germline values: CDR1 SQVTM, CDR2 ANQGSEA.

The J gene is TRBJ2-1, the V gene TRBV7-2; 7 nucleotides line up with TRBD1. This CDR3 has 15 amino acids. Per the germline V gene, CDR1 is SGHTA and CDR2 is FQGNSA. V lost 4 bases to trimming and J lost 5 bases; unmatched junction nucleotides: 8. CDR3 sequence (DNA): TGTGCCAGCAGCTCCCCGGGACAGAGGAACAATGAGCAGTTCTTC. It specifies CASSSPGQRNNEQFF.

This chain connects TRBV7-2 to TRBJ2-5; D might be TRBD2 (6 bases). This CDR3 is 15 amino acids long. Between the trimmed V and J ends, which lost 0 bases and 7 bases, there was a span of 15 bases. Looked up from germline, CDR1 is SGHTA and CDR2 is FQGNSA. The CDR3 loop reads CASSLAVAAYGTQYF. In nucleotides, the CDR3 is TGTGCCAGCAGCTTAGCAGTAGCGGCCTACGGGACCCAGTACTTC.

This clone occurred once. The CDR3 protein is CATLITLTDTQYF. CDR3 in DNA: TGTGCCACCCTTATAACACTAACAGATACGCAGTATTTT. The chain is built from TRBV28 and TRBJ2-3; no definite D call. Trimming shortened V by 10 bases and J by 3 bases, and 14 bases separated the two germline ends. The CDR3 is 13 residues long. From germline, CDR1 is MDHEN and CDR2 SYDVKM.

V is TRBV9 and J is TRBJ1-5, with 9 bases that match TRBD1. CDR1 and CDR2 (germline): SGDLS, YYNGEE. The CDR3 sequence is 14 residues long. V dropped 3 bases and J dropped 4; count of bases not matched to a gene: 2. This CDR3 reads CASSDGQGNQPQHF. In DNA, the CDR3 is TGTGCCAGCAGCGACGGACAGGGGAATCAGCCCCAGCATTTT. The full variable domain, in which reference TRBV9 and TRBJ1-5 provide the parts outside the CDR3, is DSGVTQTPKHLITATGQRVTLRCSPRSGDLSVYWYQQSLDQGLQFLIQYYNGEERAKGNILERFSAQQFPDLHSELNLSSLELGDSALYFCASSDGQGNQPQHFGDGTRLSIL.

The CDR3 region is CASSLGQNTGELFF. The CDR3 DNA sequence: TGTGCCAGCAGCTTAGGACAGAACACCGGGGAGCTGTTTTTT. V and J are TRBV7-2 and TRBJ2-2; D is unresolved. This CDR3 has 14 residues. V gave up 1 base and J gave up 1 base, with 4 bases separating them. CDR1 and CDR2 (germline): SGHTA, FQGNSA.

The chain employs TRBV9 and TRBJ2-7; D remains unclear. The CDR3 length is 14 residues. Trimming left V 5 bases short and J 1 base short, with 13 bases between. CDR1 is SGDLS and CDR2 is YYNGEE in the germline V gene. The CDR3 spells CASSEGLYSYEQYF. The CDR3 nucleotides read TGTGCCAGCAGTGAAGGGTTATATTCCTACGAGCAGTACTTC.

V gene TRBV7-9 combines with J gene TRBJ1-4, with no clear D. CDR3 length: 14 amino acids. From germline, CDR1 is SEHNR and CDR2 FQNEAQ (reference sequence). V was trimmed by 2 bases and J by 0 bases, leaving 4 bases between them. CDR3 nucleotide sequence: TGTGCCAGCAGCTTAATTGCAACTAATGAAAAACTGTTTTTT. This codes for CASSLIATNEKLFF.

This rearrangement joins TRBV28 to TRBJ2-1; TRBD1 aligns across 7 bases. V lost 6 bases and J lost 3; bases outside the gene matches: 2. CDR1 and CDR2 (germline): MDHEN, SYDVKM. The CDR3 spans 13 residues. CDR3: CASRRDSYNEQFF. The CDR3 bases are TGTGCCAGCAGAAGGGACAGCTACAATGAGCAGTTCTTC.

This clone was found a few times. The chain carries TRBV30 and TRBJ1-5, with a tentative D call TRBD1 (6 bases). This CDR3 comprises 13 residues. Germline loops: CDR1 GTSNPN, CDR2 SVGIG (reference sequence). With 2 bases removed from V and 5 bases from J, the gap between germline ends came to 10 bases. The CDR3 here is CAWSTAGDQPQHF. The CDR3 DNA reads TGTGCCTGGAGTACAGCAGGGGATCAGCCCCAGCATTTT.

The chain uses TRBV28 and TRBJ1-4, with D possibly being TRBD1 (6 bases). The CDR3 consists of 12 residues. Trimming left V 4 bases short and J 14 bases short, with 14 bases between. Germline lookup yields CDR1 MDHEN and CDR2 SYDVKM. The CDR3 DNA follows: TGTGCCAGCAGTTCCCCGACAGGATGGCTGTTTTTT. Amino acid sequence: CASSSPTGWLFF.

The chain is built from TRBV28 and TRBJ1-2, with D possibly matching TRBD1 (5 bases). The CDR3 length is 14 residues. Trimming removed 4 bases from V and 0 bases from J, with 9 bases in between. Germline V lookup: CDR1 MDHEN, CDR2 SYDVKM. The CDR3 DNA reads TGTGCCAGCAGTTGGGAGGGGACTAACTATGGCTACACCTTC. Protein: CASSWEGTNYGYTF.

The V and J genes are TRBV5-1 and TRBJ1-5, with TRBD1 matching over 9 bases. Germline lookup yields CDR1 SGHRS and CDR2 YFSETQ. The V gene end was trimmed by 4 bases and the J gene end by 2 bases; junction bases not matched to a gene: 4. The CDR3 has 15 amino acids. The CDR3 DNA reads as TGCGCCAGCAGCATGGGACAGGGAGGCAATCAGCCCCAGCATTTT. Translation gives CASSMGQGGNQPQHF.

The chain is built from TRBV7-2 and TRBJ2-5, with D uncertain. V shed 3 bases and J shed 4 bases, with 12 bases lying between them. The germline V gene has CDR1 SGHTA and CDR2 FQGNSA. The CDR3 is 14 amino acids. The CDR3 here is CASSFRMKGETQYF. The CDR3 DNA is TGTGCCAGCAGCTTTAGGATGAAGGGAGAGACCCAGTACTTC.

There are a few counts of this clone. Here the CDR3 DNA reads TGTGCCAGCAGATGGAGTGCGAGGGGAGCCTACGAGCAGTACTTC. Amino acid sequence: CASRWSARGAYEQYF. The rearrangement uses TRBV27 and TRBJ2-7, with D possibly called TRBD1 or TRBD2 (5 bases each). Trimming removed 6 bases at V and 2 bases at J, with 17 bases between. The CDR3 runs 15 residues. The V gene's germline CDR1 is MNHEY and CDR2 SMNVEV (reference sequence).

The chain couples TRBV5-1 to TRBJ2-5, with 9 bases that match TRBD1. Germline CDR1 SGHRS, CDR2 YFSETQ. The CDR3 spans 15 residues. The V segment lost 1 base and the J segment 7 bases; nucleotides outside the gene matches: 8. Here the CDR3 reads CASSLSSGQGGTQYF. Here the CDR3 DNA reads TGCGCCAGCAGCTTGAGCTCGGGACAGGGAGGGACCCAGTACTTC.

The J gene is TRBJ1-5, the V gene TRBV18; tentative D call: TRBD1 (6 bases). The germline V gene has CDR1 KGHSH and CDR2 LQKENI. The V gene lost 1 base and the J gene lost 0 bases, with 10 bases spanning the gap. The CDR3 loop spans 16 amino acids. The CDR3 protein is CASSPLPGDSNQPQHF. CDR3 bases: TGTGCCAGCTCACCACTCCCAGGGGATAGCAATCAGCCCCAGCATTTT.

This chain uses TRBV6-4 with TRBJ2-1, with 13 nucleotides matching TRBD2. The germline CDR1 and CDR2 sequences are MRHNA and SNTAGT. CDR3 size: 15 residues. V shed 4 bases and J 4 bases; nucleotides not matched to a gene: 1. The CDR3 DNA reads TGTGCCAGCAGTGTACTAGCGGGAGGGTACAATGAGCAGTTCTTC. The encoded protein is CASSVLAGGYNEQFF.

The chain links TRBV7-2 to TRBJ1-3, with D possibly matching TRBD1 (6 bases). V was pared by 5 bases and J by 0 bases, with 11 bases between. CDR3 length: 15 residues. Germline CDR1 is SGHTA and CDR2 is FQGNSA. The CDR3, as DNA: TGTGCCAGCAGCGTTGGACAGTTCTCTGGAAACACCATATATTTT. Protein product: CASSVGQFSGNTIYF. Variable domain in full (rest from reference TRBV7-2 and TRBJ1-3): GAGVSQSPSNKVTEKGKDVELRCDPISGHTALYWYRQSLGQGLEFLIYFQGNSAPDKSGLPSDRFSAERTGGSVSTLTIQRTQQEDSAVYLCASSVGQFSGNTIYFGEGSWLTVV.

V and J are TRBV5-6 and TRBJ1-5; D gene ambiguous. The V gene's germline CDR1 is SGHDT and CDR2 YYEEEE. CDR3 length: 15 residues. Trimming removed 3 bases from V and 6 bases from J, with 16 bases in between. The CDR3 protein is CASSSARVGSQPQHF. The CDR3 DNA is TGTGCCAGCAGCTCGGCCCGGGTAGGCAGTCAGCCCCAGCATTTT.